These 2 T cell receptor beta chains were all obtained from the same sample, sequenced in a study of CD8 T cells in ankylosing spondylitis. TCRdb passed the 5' RACE reads through MiXCR, listing each CDR3 protein once. The sample lists around 300,000 distinct CDR3 sequences, roughly 11% seen once, with roughly 9.5% in the top ten. Material: blood, either unsorted or a sorted T cell fraction (not recorded which). All receptors derive from a female donor with ankylosing spondylitis or in good health (not recorded which).

In its sample, this clonotype was seen many times. This CDR3 is CSLRGAGYNEQFF. CDR3 sequence (DNA): TGCAGCCTCCGAGGGGCAGGCTACAATGAGCAGTTCTTC. The rearrangement joins TRBV29-1 to TRBJ2-1, with D perhaps matching TRBD1 or TRBD2 (5 bases each). The V end was cut by 8 bases, the J end by 3 bases, with 14 bases between. The CDR3 loop spans 13 amino acids. Germline loops: CDR1 SQVTM, CDR2 ANQGSEA.

On this clonotype: An end of the junction does not agree with germline; a read error may underlie this. This sequence joins TRBV13 and TRBJ2-1, with a possible D match to TRBD2 (6 bases). Germline-derived CDR1 and CDR2 are PRHDT and FYEKMQ (reference sequence). CDR3 length: 15 residues. The CDR3 bases are TGTGCCAGCAGGAGTAGTGGGGGGTCCTACAATGAGCAGTTGTTC. It translates to CASRSSGGSYNEQLF.